Listed below are T cell receptor beta chains from one sample, sequenced in a study of T cell responses to AZD1222 COVID-19 vaccine. Sequenced by immunoSEQ multiplex PCR; TCRdb stores in-frame clones only, minus some. This sample has 150,000 to 200,000 clones, with 90% found just once. Material: peripheral blood, obtained on day 0 of AZD1222 vaccination. The receptors derive from an adult in good health. Both conserved end residues are trimmed from each CDR3.

v_call cdr3_aa
TRBV6-5 ASKPAGGVGQPQH
TRBV7-6 ASSPRRMFPPEQY
TRBV7-6 ASSLQTGTGSSGNTIY
TRBV4-2 ASSQALDRVLGYT
TRBV7-9 ASSPRAGQGVNYGYT
TRBV9 ASSVPGTNEKLF
TRBV30 AWSVRGSPLH
TRBV19 AGTGVGNTEAF
TRBV7-2 ASSSRQGGPDTQY
TRBV6-5 ASSTDRMFNYGYT
TRBV5-1 ASSAITVSYGYT
TRBV3-1/TRBV3-2 ASSQAEGRPQH
TRBV6-5 ASSYSISREAF
TRBV4-2 ASSQDWTSGGDEQF
TRBV9 ASSVVQGADTQY
TRBV19 ASSISVQAYEQY
TRBV10-3 ATGEGPQH
TRBV5-6 ASSLWDRGGKLF
TRBV2 ASSEAVASGADTQY
TRBV6-2/TRBV6-3 ASSYVGTLRGEAF
TRBV2 ASSGGTGTYGYT
TRBV7-2 ASSNKGGTEAF
TRBV6-2/TRBV6-3 ASSYQRRSTEAF
TRBV5-6 ASSQNTGYRVNTEAF
TRBV5-6 ASSLEAEYEAF
TRBV5-1 ASSLTQGAYEQY
TRBV4-3 ASSQDRGSRTPLH
TRBV6-2/TRBV6-3 ASSWTVSNQPQH
TRBV19 ASSPPFGGYT
TRBV7-3 ASSLIGGGGEQF
TRBV19 ASSIVDSNYGYT